At least ten counts were recorded for the clone carrying this T cell receptor beta chain. The antigen remains unidentified. This CDR3 spans 13 amino acids. Germline-derived CDR1 and CDR2 are SGHRS and YFSETQ. Trimming pared 0 bases from V and 5 bases from J, leaving 6 bases between. Library preparation (for TCRbeta) was performed with unique molecular identifiers. One entry per CDR3 protein results from TCRdb running MiXCR on the PCR reads. The sample consists of hundreds of thousands of distinct CDR3 sequences, about 11% of them appearing once. The source of the sample is a study of T-cell reconstitution after alpha-beta-depleted transplantation in children. Whole-study results and caveats: Surviving recipient T cells and thymic progenitors underlay high day-60 TCRbeta diversity in some patients. Reportedly, only several hundred clones from non-depleted graft cells drove alpha-beta T-cell counts at about two months. T-cell counts and diversity at one year following transplant were attributed mainly to newly produced T cells.

The sequences come from PBMCs, collected before TCRalphabeta/CD19-depleted stem cell transplant. The J gene is TRBJ2-1, the V gene TRBV5-1, with unresolved D. This TCR was sampled from a child less than two years old with acute myeloid leukemia, due to receive a stem cell transplant. CDR3 in DNA: TGCGCCAGCAGCTTGGGGCTAGACAATGAGCAGTTCTTC. Its protein product is CASSLGLDNEQFF.